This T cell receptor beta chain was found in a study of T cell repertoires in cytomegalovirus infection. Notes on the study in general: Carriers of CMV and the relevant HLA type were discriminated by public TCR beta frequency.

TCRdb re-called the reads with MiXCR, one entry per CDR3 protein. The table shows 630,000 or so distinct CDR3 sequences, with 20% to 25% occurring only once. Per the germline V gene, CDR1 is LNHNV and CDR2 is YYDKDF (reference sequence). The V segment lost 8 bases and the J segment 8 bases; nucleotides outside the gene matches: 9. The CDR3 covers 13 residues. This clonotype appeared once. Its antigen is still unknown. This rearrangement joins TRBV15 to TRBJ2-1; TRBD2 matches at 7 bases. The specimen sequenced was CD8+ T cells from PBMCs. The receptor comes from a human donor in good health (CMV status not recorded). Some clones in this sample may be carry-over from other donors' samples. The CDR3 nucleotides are TGTGCCACCTCCTTAGCGGGTGGGGATGAGCAGTTCTTC. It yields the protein CATSLAGGDEQFF.